These 31 T cell receptor beta chains originate from one sample sequenced in a study of cytomegalovirus exposure and HLA in healthy donors. The PCR was carried out with 60 Vbeta primers and 13 Jbeta primers. Sequencing was performed with immunoSEQ multiplex PCR; in TCRdb, only in-frame clones are kept and a portion is missing. The sample has roughly 100,000 clones; 60% to 85% are singletons. The source material was PBMCs. These receptors were collected from a man aged 45 to 65 in good health and CMV-seropositive.

V is TRBV9 and J is TRBJ2-3; possibly TRBD1 for D (6 bases). The CDR3 contains 16 residues. Trimming removed 4 bases at V and 6 bases at J, with 21 bases between. Germline assignment: CDR1 SGDLS and CDR2 YYNGEE. The CDR3 nucleotides read TGTGCCAGCAGCCCGCAGACAGGCCATACCGGGGATACGCAGTATTTT. Its protein product is CASSPQTGHTGDTQYF.

This chain connects TRBV11-2 to TRBJ2-7; 9 bases align to TRBD1. The CDR3 is made up of 14 amino acids. V shed 6 bases and J 3 bases; nucleotides not matched to a gene: 6. Germline CDR1 is SGHAT and CDR2 is FQNNGV. The CDR3 region is CASRLGQGNYEQYF. CDR3 nucleotide sequence: TGTGCCAGCAGACTCGGACAGGGGAACTACGAGCAGTACTTC.

J is TRBJ2-1 and V is TRBV19; the match to TRBD2 covers 12 bases. The CDR3 is 16 residues long. Trimming took 5 bases from V and 2 from J; bases not matched to a gene: 4. Looked up from germline, CDR1 is LNHDA and CDR2 is SQIVND (reference sequence). The CDR3 DNA reads as TGTGCCAGTAGTTCAACTAGCGGGGGGCCCTACAATGAGCAGTTCTTC. This encodes CASSSTSGGPYNEQFF. Full variable domain (remainder filled in from reference TRBV19 and TRBJ2-1): DGGITQSPKYLFRKEGQNVTLSCEQNLNHDAMYWYRQDPGQGLRLIYYSQIVNDFQKGDIAEGYSVSREKKESFPLTVTSAQKNPTAFYLCASSSTSGGPYNEQFFGPGTRLTVL.

J is TRBJ2-3 and V is TRBV5-8; 8 bases agree with TRBD2. The V gene's germline CDR1 is SGHTS and CDR2 YDEGEE. Trimming removed 0 bases from V and 4 bases from J; junction bases left unmatched: 13. This CDR3 spans 18 amino acids. This CDR3 reads CASSLDPGGPYTADTQYF. The CDR3 DNA is TGTGCCAGCAGCTTGGACCCGGGAGGGCCTTATACAGCAGATACGCAGTATTTT.

The chain combines TRBV5-1 with TRBJ2-7; 7 bases match TRBD1. CDR1 is SGHRS, CDR2 YFSETQ, per germline. J was trimmed by 2 bases and V by 4 bases; bases with no gene match: 3. The CDR3 is made up of 13 amino acids. The CDR3 sequence: CASSPGQTYEQYF. The CDR3 DNA follows: TGCGCCAGCAGCCCGGGACAGACCTACGAGCAGTACTTC. Full variable domain (rest looked up from reference TRBV5-1 and TRBJ2-7): KAGVTQTPRYLIKTRGQQVTLSCSPISGHRSVSWYQQTPGQGLQFLFEYFSETQRNKGNFPGRFSGRQFSNSRSEMNVSTLELGDSALYLCASSPGQTYEQYFGPGTRLTVT.

The genes are TRBV18 and TRBJ2-3; 9 bases fit TRBD1. CDR1 is KGHSH, CDR2 LQKENI, per germline. Losses at the gene ends were 3 bases for V and 2 bases for J; bases not matched to a gene: 15. The CDR3 is 19 amino acids. The chain's CDR3 is CASSPPNTGGASFTDTQYF. As DNA, the CDR3 is TGTGCCAGCTCACCTCCGAATACAGGGGGCGCAAGTTTCACAGATACGCAGTATTTT. Drawing the rest from reference TRBV18 and TRBJ2-3, the complete variable domain is NAGVMQNPRHLVRRRGQEARLRCSPMKGHSHVYWYRQLPEEGLKFMVYLQKENIIDESGMPKERFSAEFPKEGPSILRIQQVVRGDSAAYFCASSPPNTGGASFTDTQYFGPGTRLTVL.

V and J are TRBV6-5 and TRBJ1-2; no definite D call. The CDR3 runs 16 residues. Trimming cost V 0 bases and J 8 bases, with 19 bases left between them. Germline values: CDR1 MNHEY, CDR2 SVGAGI. The DNA for the CDR3 is TGTGCCAGCAGTTACTCGATTTCAAGCACCACCTGGGGCTACACCTTC. This codes for CASSYSISSTTWGYTF.

J is TRBJ1-1 and V is TRBV4-2; D is ambiguous. CDR3 size: 14 residues. Trimming stripped 0 bases from V and 5 bases from J, with 10 bases between. The germline gives CDR1 LGHNA, CDR2 YNFKEQ. CDR3 in amino acids: CASSQERVSTEAFF. CDR3 coding DNA: TGTGCCAGCAGCCAAGAGCGGGTTTCTACTGAAGCTTTCTTT.

The chain uses TRBV6-1 and TRBJ1-1, with D perhaps TRBD1 (5 bases). The CDR3 contains 13 residues. Germline lookup yields CDR1 MNHNS and CDR2 SASEGT. V was cut by 6 bases and J by 1 base, with 9 bases left in between. The CDR3 region is CASRGHPNTEAFF. CDR3 nucleotides: TGTGCCAGCAGAGGACACCCGAACACTGAAGCTTTCTTT.

This clone was seen once. The chain carries TRBV14 and TRBJ1-1, with D uncertain. Germline V gene sequence: CDR1 SGHDN, CDR2 FVKESK. V shed 0 bases and J shed 2 bases, with 13 bases lying between them. The CDR3 length is 16 residues. This chain's CDR3 is CASSQDAGVVNTEAFF. CDR3 nucleotides: TGTGCCAGCAGCCAAGATGCTGGAGTTGTCAACACTGAAGCTTTCTTT.

CDR3 residues: CACTGILALGETQYF. CDR3 in DNA: TGTGCCTGCACGGGGATACTAGCGCTGGGAGAGACCCAGTACTTC. The chain combines TRBV30 with TRBJ2-5; 7 nucleotides align to TRBD2. The length of the CDR3 is 15 residues. In germline, CDR1 is GTSNPN, CDR2 SVGIG (reference sequence). Trimming removed 6 bases from V and 4 bases from J; junction bases left unmatched: 14.

The chain couples TRBV28 to TRBJ1-5; tentative D call: TRBD1 (6 bases). The CDR3 is made up of 15 amino acids. The V gene lost 3 bases and the J gene lost 6 bases, with 15 bases spanning the gap. Germline loops: CDR1 MDHEN, CDR2 SYDVKM. CDR3 coding DNA: TGTGCCAGCAGTTTGTCGGGGGGCCGGGGTCAGCCCCAGCATTTT. Its translation is CASSLSGGRGQPQHF.

The chain links TRBV6-4 to TRBJ1-2; D possibly corresponds to TRBD1 (5 bases). Germline loops: CDR1 MRHNA, CDR2 SNTAGT. The CDR3 has 14 amino acids. The germline V and J ends were trimmed by 3 bases and 3 bases, with 11 bases remaining between them. The CDR3 DNA is TGTGCCAGCAGTGAAAGCAGGGAGGACTATGGCTACACCTTC. Protein product: CASSESREDYGYTF.

The sample holds one count of this clone. V is TRBV5-1 and J is TRBJ2-2, with D perhaps TRBD1 (5 bases). V lost 1 base and J lost 0, with 13 bases in between. Germline values: CDR1 SGHRS, CDR2 YFSETQ. The CDR3 extends over 17 amino acids. The CDR3 is CASSLTGDPANTGELFF. DNA for the CDR3: TGCGCCAGCAGCTTGACAGGCGACCCGGCGAACACCGGGGAGCTGTTTTTT. The full variable domain, with the rest looked up from reference TRBV5-1 and TRBJ2-2, is KAGVTQTPRYLIKTRGQQVTLSCSPISGHRSVSWYQQTPGQGLQFLFEYFSETQRNKGNFPGRFSGRQFSNSRSEMNVSTLELGDSALYLCASSLTGDPANTGELFFGEGSRLTVL.

This clone has only a few counts. The chain combines TRBV19 with TRBJ2-7; 10 nucleotides agree with TRBD2. Germline assignment: CDR1 LNHDA and CDR2 SQIVND (reference sequence). The CDR3 consists of 14 residues. J gave up 5 bases and V 3 bases, and 4 bases lay outside the gene matches. Written as DNA, the CDR3 is TGTGCCAGTAGTATGGAACTAGCGGGAAACGAGCAGTACTTC. Protein product: CASSMELAGNEQYF.

The rearrangement joins TRBV5-1 to TRBJ2-7, with 10 nucleotides matching TRBD1. This CDR3 is built from 15 residues. Germline V gives CDR1 SGHRS, CDR2 YFSETQ. With V trimmed by 0 bases and J by 6 bases, 6 bases remained unmatched. The CDR3 sequence: CASSLDATGGGEQYF. The CDR3, as DNA: TGCGCCAGCAGCTTGGACGCGACAGGGGGCGGCGAGCAGTACTTC.

The chain employs TRBV4-2 and TRBJ2-3; 7 bases are shared with TRBD2. CDR3 size: 16 residues. V dropped 2 bases and J dropped 3; count of bases not matched to a gene: 8. Germline CDR1 LGHNA, CDR2 YNFKEQ. CDR3 amino acids: CASSQNQGAGTDTQYF. CDR3 DNA: TGTGCCAGCAGCCAAAACCAGGGAGCGGGGACAGATACGCAGTATTTT.

Concerning this clone: Lacking the conserved final phenylalanine or tryptophan, this CDR3 likely reflects a read error. Because the CDR3's place on the DNA is in doubt, the DNA is left out and the CDR3 is given as listed by TCRdb. V gene TRBV5-5 combines with J gene TRBJ1-1; whether TRBD1, the table's D call, matches the DNA was not checked. The V gene's germline CDR1 is SGHKS and CDR2 YYEKEE (reference sequence). The CDR3 spans 13 residues, counting both ends. CDR3 region: CASSLQGTDIIPL.

V usage is TRBV19 and J usage is TRBJ2-5, with TRBD2 matching 14 bases. V lost 6 bases, J lost 5 bases, and 5 bases stayed unmatched. The germline CDR1 and CDR2 sequences are LNHDA and SQIVND (reference sequence). The CDR3 covers 15 residues. The CDR3 protein is CASRMTSGRAETQYF. CDR3 coding DNA: TGTGCCAGTAGAATGACTAGCGGGAGGGCGGAGACCCAGTACTTC.

The chain carries TRBV7-9 and TRBJ2-1; D is perhaps TRBD2 (5 bases). The CDR3 spans 19 residues. The V end was cut by 2 bases, the J end by 5 bases, with 25 bases between. CDR1 is SEHNR, CDR2 FQNEAQ, per germline (reference sequence). The CDR3 DNA follows: TGTGCCAGCAGCTTACCAACTCGCAGTCGGACTGACGAAAACAATGAGCAGTTCTTC. It specifies CASSLPTRSRTDENNEQFF.

CDR3 protein: CAWSVPLGSGHYTDTQYF. As DNA, the CDR3 is TGTGCCTGGAGTGTACCGTTGGGGAGTGGTCATTACACAGATACGCAGTATTTT. The chain couples TRBV30 to TRBJ2-3, with D possibly matching TRBD2 (5 bases). This CDR3 spans 18 amino acids. Deletions cut 0 bases from V and 2 bases from J, with 21 bases between. CDR1 and CDR2 from the germline V gene are GTSNPN and SVGIG (reference sequence). Full variable domain (outside the CDR3, taken from reference TRBV30 and TRBJ2-3): SQTIHQWPATLVQPVGSPLSLECTVEGTSNPNLYWYRQAAGRGLQLLFYSVGIGQISSEVPQNLSASRPQDRQFILSSKKLLLSDSGFYLCAWSVPLGSGHYTDTQYFGPGTRLTVL.

This sequence joins TRBV28 and TRBJ2-7, with 11 nucleotides matching TRBD2. Germline CDR1 and CDR2: MDHEN and SYDVKM. This CDR3 comprises 15 residues. Trimming took 5 bases from V and 6 from J; bases not matched to a gene: 9. DNA for the CDR3: TGTGCCAGCAGTGTGACTAGCGGGATACGTTCCGAGCAGTACTTC. Its translation is CASSVTSGIRSEQYF.

The genes are TRBV5-6 and TRBJ1-1, with 9 bases aligning to TRBD1. The CDR3 extends over 16 amino acids. Germline V gene sequence: CDR1 SGHDT, CDR2 YYEEEE. Trimming removed 4 bases from V and 0 bases from J; junction bases left unmatched: 7. CDR3 nucleotides: TGTGCCAGCAGCCTCCCGGGGACAGGGATGAACACTGAAGCTTTCTTT. Translating it yields CASSLPGTGMNTEAFF.

The chain's CDR3 is CASSLELAGGASWTGELFF. CDR3 nucleotide sequence: TGTGCCAGCAGCTTGGAACTAGCGGGAGGCGCGAGTTGGACCGGGGAGCTGTTTTTT. The gene calls are TRBV5-8 and TRBJ2-2; TRBD2 matches 12 bases. Germline CDR1 reads SGHTS; CDR2 reads YDEGEE. The CDR3 loop spans 19 amino acids. J was trimmed by 5 bases and V by 0 bases; bases with no gene match: 11.

A remark on this clone: The sample holds other DNA sequences that translate to the same CDR3. The V gene is TRBV11-3, the J gene TRBJ2-5; TRBD2 matches at 7 bases. V lost 3 bases, J lost 5 bases, and 3 bases stayed unmatched. The length of the CDR3 is 13 residues. Germline values: CDR1 SGHNT, CDR2 YENEEA. The DNA for the CDR3 is TGTGCCAGCAGCTTTGGGGGGGAGGAGACCCAGTACTTC. Its protein product is CASSFGGEETQYF.

The chain links TRBV29-1 to TRBJ1-1; D may be TRBD1 (5 bases). The CDR3 is 11 amino acids. CDR1 and CDR2 from the germline V gene are SQVTM and ANQGSEA. The ends were cut back, 6 bases at V and 3 bases at J, with 8 bases in the middle. The CDR3 coding sequence is TGCAGCGTCAGGGTGGACACTGAAGCTTTCTTT. Protein sequence: CSVRVDTEAFF.

The chain carries TRBV4-3 and TRBJ2-5; 7 positions match TRBD2. The DNA matches TRBJ2-7 better at its end, which makes the J call doubtful. CDR3 length equals 15 residues. From germline, CDR1 is LGHNA and CDR2 YSLEER. The CDR3 sequence: CASSQEWLADYEQYF. DNA for the CDR3: TGCGCCAGCAGCCAAGAGTGGCTAGCGGACTACGAGCAGTACTTC.

This clone appeared a few times. This chain connects TRBV19 to TRBJ1-4; possible D gene TRBD1, 6 bases. Germline V gene data show CDR1 as LNHDA and CDR2 as SQIVND (reference sequence). The CDR3 sequence is 15 residues long. V was cut by 4 bases and J by 2 bases, with 11 bases left in between. The CDR3 DNA sequence: TGTGCCAGTAGTACCTACAGGGCTACTAATGAAAAACTGTTTTTT. This gives the protein CASSTYRATNEKLFF.

The chain carries TRBV6-1 and TRBJ2-5, with no clear D. The closer fit of TRBJ2-7 to the DNA end suggests the J call may be wrong. The CDR3 is made up of 11 amino acids. The germline CDR1 and CDR2 sequences are MNHNS and SASEGT. CDR3 nucleotide sequence: TGTGCCAGCAGTGAAATAAACGAGCAGTACTTC. Protein product: CASSEINEQYF.

This clone appeared a few times. The chain is built from TRBV5-4 and TRBJ2-4, with 7 bases that match TRBD2. CDR3 length: 14 residues. Germline CDR1 reads SGHNT; CDR2 reads YYREEE (reference sequence). With 0 bases clipped from V and 5 bases from J, the junction kept 2 bases outside the gene matches. CDR3 residues: CASSLGGRENIQYF. DNA of the CDR3: TGTGCCAGCAGCTTGGGGGGGAGGGAAAACATTCAGTACTTC.

The rearrangement uses TRBV5-1 and TRBJ2-7; 9 bases agree with TRBD1. J gave up 3 bases and V 0 bases, and 1 base lay outside the gene matches. Germline CDR1 and CDR2: SGHRS and YFSETQ. The CDR3 totals 14 residues. The CDR3 reads CASSLGDRVYEQYF. CDR3 nucleotide sequence: TGCGCCAGCAGCTTGGGGGACAGGGTCTACGAGCAGTACTTC.